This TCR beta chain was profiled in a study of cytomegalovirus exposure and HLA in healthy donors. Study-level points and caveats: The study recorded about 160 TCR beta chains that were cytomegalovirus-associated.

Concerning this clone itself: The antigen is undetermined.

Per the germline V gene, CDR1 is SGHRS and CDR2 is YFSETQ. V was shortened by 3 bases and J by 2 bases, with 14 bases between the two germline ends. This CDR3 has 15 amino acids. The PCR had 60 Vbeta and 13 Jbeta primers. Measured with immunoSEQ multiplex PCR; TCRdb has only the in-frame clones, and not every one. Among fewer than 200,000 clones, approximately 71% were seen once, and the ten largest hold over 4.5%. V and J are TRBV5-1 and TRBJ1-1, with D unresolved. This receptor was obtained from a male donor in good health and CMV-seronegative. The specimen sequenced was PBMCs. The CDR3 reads CASSSGEGRNTEAFF. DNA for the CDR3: TGCGCCAGCAGCTCCGGCGAGGGTCGAAACACTGAAGCTTTCTTT.